This T cell receptor beta chain was sequenced during a study of cytomegalovirus exposure and HLA in healthy donors (TCRdb year 2017). About the study as a whole: According to a later analysis, the roughly 130 validation repertoires were produced on the same platform as the approximately 620 repertoires of the first cohort. The study aimed to test whether signatures of past pathogen exposure could be identified by cataloging public T cell receptors. To predict cytomegalovirus infection status, the study brought together high-throughput TCR immunosequencing, statistical association of individual TCRs with disease status, and machine learning. Along with the roughly 670-subject first cohort, a separate validation cohort of over a hundred different subjects was used.

CDR1 is given as SGHVS and CDR2 as FNYEAQ, both from the germline V gene. Trimming costs V 2 bases and J 2 bases, and their ends lie 13 bases apart. The CDR3 starts with the cysteine, ends with the phenylalanine, and has 15 residues. The read is trimmed to its CDR3 DNA, 45 bases read in frame from base 1. Donors formed part of the validation cohort, which comprised 120 subjects and was distinct from the first cohort of over 500 subjects. A note on this clone: Its antigen remains undetermined. One base away there is no much larger clone; base qualities are not given.

Overall study outcomes, separate from this receptor: In a later analysis, TCRs clustered in the first cohort were found to also tend to co-occur in the roughly 120 validation repertoires, with 94% of cluster scores above 0. The study listed approximately 150 TCR beta chains as associated with cytomegalovirus. According to the authors, the approach could potentially be generalized to other disease states and immunological phenotypes. A few of the identified cytomegalovirus-associated TCR beta chains were confirmed in vitro to be specific for cytomegalovirus antigens. A later analysis lacked HLA typing for the validation cohort, so it scored co-occurrence in that cohort across all 110 or so repertoires. The classifier was reported to diagnose cytomegalovirus status with high specificity and sensitivity in both the original cohort and the validation cohort. While some public TCRs were present in many individuals, most TCR sequences turned up only very rarely across donors.

Libraries were constructed by the immunoSEQ multiplex PCR assay. Under the source paper's analysis protocol: A statistical classification framework was built to diagnose cytomegalovirus status from the catalog of TCR beta chain sequences. TCRdb stores this immuneACCESS table with in-frame sequences only. Part of the clones is absent; in the studies checked, under half of the shortfall reflects unresolved V genes, and no reason is known for the rest. V, J and clone size reflect that table, while D and trimming were determined from the DNA. Here the sample has about 260,000 clones; roughly 88% occur a single time. 2.5% to 3.5% of the sample belongs to the ten largest clones.

This receptor chain uses TRBV7-6 and TRBJ2-7; the D gene is unclear. Sequenced input: PBMCs. The source of this sequence is a woman aged 25 to 39 in good health and CMV-seronegative. The DNA is TGTGCCAGCAGCTTATCGGACGCCCAAACCTACGAGCAGTACTTC. This is translated as CASSLSDAQTYEQYF.